This T cell receptor beta chain derives from a study of shared clonotypes between healthy human individuals. The CDR3 runs 15 residues. Between the trimmed V and J ends, which lost 6 bases and 5 bases, there was a span of 17 bases. The germline CDR1 and CDR2 sequences are KGHSH and LQKENI. Adult Caucasians living in Nashville, Tennessee made up all of the donors. Here immunoSEQ multiplex PCR was the method, and the copy in TCRdb shows in-frame clones only, minus some. The sample comprises 1,400,000 or so clones, 98% of which are singletons, and under 0.45% rests with the top ten. Study results and limitations: In contrast to clonotypes shared by all four donors, non-shared clonotypes had lower generation probabilities. Few donors restricted represented genetic and exposure-history diversity.

A word on this clone: Its antigen remains unknown.

This TCR derives from a man aged 30-40 years in good health. Sequences were obtained from naive CD4+ T cells sorted from blood. Subset denoted: CD45RA+ positively selected. The J gene is TRBJ1-5, the V gene TRBV18, with D tentatively TRBD1 (6 bases). CDR3 sequence (DNA): TGTGCCAGCTCCCCGGACAGCGGACGGGATCAGCCCCAGCATTTT. It translates to CASSPDSGRDQPQHF.